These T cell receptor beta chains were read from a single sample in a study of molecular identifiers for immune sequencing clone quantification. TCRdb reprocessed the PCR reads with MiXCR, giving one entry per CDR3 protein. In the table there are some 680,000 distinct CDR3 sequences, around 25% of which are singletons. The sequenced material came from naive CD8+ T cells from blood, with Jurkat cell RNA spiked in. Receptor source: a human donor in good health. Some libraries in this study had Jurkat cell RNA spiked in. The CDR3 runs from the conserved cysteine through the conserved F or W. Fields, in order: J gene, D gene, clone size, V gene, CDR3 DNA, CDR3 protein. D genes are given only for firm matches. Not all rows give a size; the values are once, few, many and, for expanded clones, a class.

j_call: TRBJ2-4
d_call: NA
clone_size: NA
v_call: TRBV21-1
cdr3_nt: TGTGCCAGCAGCAAAGAAGAGAGGAGGGGGTTAGCCAATAACATTCAGTACTTC
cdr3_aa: CASSKEERRGLANNIQYF

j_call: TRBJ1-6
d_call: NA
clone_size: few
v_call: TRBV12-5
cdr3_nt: TGTGCTAGTGGTTTGGAAAATAATAAGGCTAGCTCCTATAATTCACCCCTCCACTTT
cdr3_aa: CASGLENNKASSYNSPLHF

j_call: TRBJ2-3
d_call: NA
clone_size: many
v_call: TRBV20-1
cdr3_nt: TGCAGTGCTAGACCCTCGGTTGGTTACGCAGATACGCAGTATTTT
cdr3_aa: CSARPSVGYADTQYF

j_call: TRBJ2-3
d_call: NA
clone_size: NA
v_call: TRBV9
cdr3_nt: TGTGCCAGCAGCGCGGACCGGGCCGCCGCTCCGCAGTATTTT
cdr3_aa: CASSADRAAAPQYF

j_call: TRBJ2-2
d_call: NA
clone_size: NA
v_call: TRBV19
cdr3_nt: TGTGCCAGTAGTATTTCCTTGAGCGGGGAGCTGTTTTTT
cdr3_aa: CASSISLSGELFF

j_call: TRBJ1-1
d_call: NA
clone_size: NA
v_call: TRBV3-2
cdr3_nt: TGTGCCAGCAGCCAAGAAGTTTGGCGCGAGGGGAAGCAGACTGAAGCTTTCTTT
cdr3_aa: CASSQEVWREGKQTEAFF

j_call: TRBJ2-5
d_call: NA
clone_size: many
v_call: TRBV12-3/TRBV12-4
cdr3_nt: TGTGCCAGCAGCCCTCCCGTGGCCGAGACCCAGTACTTC
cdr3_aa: CASSPPVAETQYF

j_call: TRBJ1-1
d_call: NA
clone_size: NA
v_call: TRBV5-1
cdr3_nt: TGCACCAGCAGCTTGGTCCCGGGGTTTGAAGCTTTCTTT
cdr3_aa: CTSSLVPGFEAFF

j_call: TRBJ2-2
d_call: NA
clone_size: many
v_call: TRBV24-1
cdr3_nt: TGTGCCACCAGTGATTTGTCCCTCGACACCGGGGAGCTGTTTTTT
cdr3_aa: CATSDLSLDTGELFF

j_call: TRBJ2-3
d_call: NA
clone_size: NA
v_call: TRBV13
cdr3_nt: TGTGCCAGCAGCTTGAGACGGGCCACAGATACGCAGTATTTT
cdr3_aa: CASSLRRATDTQYF

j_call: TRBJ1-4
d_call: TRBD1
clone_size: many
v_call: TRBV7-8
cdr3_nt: TGTGCCAGCAGCTTCACGGTAGACAGGGATGATGAAAAACTGTTTTTT
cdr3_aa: CASSFTVDRDDEKLFF

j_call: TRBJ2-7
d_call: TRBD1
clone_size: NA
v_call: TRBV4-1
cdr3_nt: TGCGCCAGCAGCAACCGGGACAGGATGTACGAGCAGTACTTC
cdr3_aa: CASSNRDRMYEQYF

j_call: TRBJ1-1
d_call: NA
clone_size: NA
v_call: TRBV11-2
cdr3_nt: TGTGCCAGCAGCTTACAGCATGAAGCTTTCTTT
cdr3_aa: CASSLQHEAFF

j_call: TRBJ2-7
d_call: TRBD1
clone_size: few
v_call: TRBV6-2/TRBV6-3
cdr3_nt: TGTGCCAGCAGAAGACAGGGTGTTATGAACGAGCAGTACTTC
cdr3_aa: CASRRQGVMNEQYF

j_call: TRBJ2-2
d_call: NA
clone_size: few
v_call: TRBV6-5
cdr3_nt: TGTGCCAGCAGTTACTCGATGGTTGGGATCGGCACCGGGGAGCTGTTTTTT
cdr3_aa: CASSYSMVGIGTGELFF

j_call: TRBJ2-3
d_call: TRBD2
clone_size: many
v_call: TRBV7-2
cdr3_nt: TGTGCCAGCAGCTCTAGACTAGCGGGAACAGATACGCAGTATTTT
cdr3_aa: CASSSRLAGTDTQYF

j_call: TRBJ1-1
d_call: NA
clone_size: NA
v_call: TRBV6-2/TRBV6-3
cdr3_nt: TGTGCCAGCAGTTACTCTGGCAACCCTGAAGCTTTCTTT
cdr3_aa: CASSYSGNPEAFF

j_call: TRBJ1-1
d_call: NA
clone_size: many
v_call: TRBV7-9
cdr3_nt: TGTGCCAGCAGCTTATGGGACAACACTGAAGCTTTCTTT
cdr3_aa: CASSLWDNTEAFF

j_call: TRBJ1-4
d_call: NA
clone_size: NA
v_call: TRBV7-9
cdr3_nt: TGTGCCAGCTCAAAGTCTAGTGAAAAACTGTTTTTT
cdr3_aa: CASSKSSEKLFF

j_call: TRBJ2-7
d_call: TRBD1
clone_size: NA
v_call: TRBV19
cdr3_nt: TGTGCCAGTAGTGACAGGGGAAAGGACGAGCAGTACTTC
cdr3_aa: CASSDRGKDEQYF

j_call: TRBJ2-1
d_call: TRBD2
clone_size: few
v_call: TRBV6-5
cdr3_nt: TGTGCCAGCACCCGACTAGCGGGAGTGGGAGTCGATGAGCAGTTCTTC
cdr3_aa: CASTRLAGVGVDEQFF

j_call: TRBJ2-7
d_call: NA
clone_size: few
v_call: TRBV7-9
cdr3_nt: TGTGCCAGCAGCTTATTGGGGGGTGGTGAGCAGTACTTC
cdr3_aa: CASSLLGGGEQYF

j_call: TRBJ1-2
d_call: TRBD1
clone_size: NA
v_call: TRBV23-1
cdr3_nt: TGCGCCAGCAGTCAATGTGGAGCCGGGACAGACTATGGCTACACCTTC
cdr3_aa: CASSQCGAGTDYGYTF

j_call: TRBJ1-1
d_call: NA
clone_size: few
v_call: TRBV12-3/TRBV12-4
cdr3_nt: TGTGCCAGCAGATTCCATGGGGGGACCACTGAAGCTTTCTTT
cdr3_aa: CASRFHGGTTEAFF

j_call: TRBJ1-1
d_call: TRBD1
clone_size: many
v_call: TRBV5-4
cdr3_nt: TGTGCCAGCAGCCCGAGGGACAGAGTCACTGAAGCTTTCTTT
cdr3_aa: CASSPRDRVTEAFF

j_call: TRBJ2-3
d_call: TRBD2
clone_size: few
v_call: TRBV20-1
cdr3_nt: TGCAGTGCCGACGGGACTAGTAACACAGATACGCAGTATTTT
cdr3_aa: CSADGTSNTDTQYF

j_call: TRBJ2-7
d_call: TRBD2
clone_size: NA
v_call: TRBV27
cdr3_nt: TGTGCCAGCAGTCTGGCTAGCGGGTGTGCCTACGAGCAGTACTTC
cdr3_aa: CASSLASGCAYEQYF

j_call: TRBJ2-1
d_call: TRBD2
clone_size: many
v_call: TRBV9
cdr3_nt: TGTGCCAGCAGCACCCACCGGGACTACTTCTACAATGAGCAGTTCTTC
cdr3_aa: CASSTHRDYFYNEQFF

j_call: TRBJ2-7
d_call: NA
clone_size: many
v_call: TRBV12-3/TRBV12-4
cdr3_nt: TGTGCCAGCATGGAGTTACCATGGTTGGAGCAGTACTTC
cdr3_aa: CASMELPWLEQYF

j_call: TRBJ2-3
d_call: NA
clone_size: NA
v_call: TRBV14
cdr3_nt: TGTGCCAGCATCCACCCATCGGGACTCTTCACAGATACGCAGTATTTT
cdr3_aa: CASIHPSGLFTDTQYF

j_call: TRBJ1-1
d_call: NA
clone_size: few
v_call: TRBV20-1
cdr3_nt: TGCAGTGCTAGATCAATAGTGGGCGCGATCACCATGAACACTGAAGCTTTCTTT
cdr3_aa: CSARSIVGAITMNTEAFF

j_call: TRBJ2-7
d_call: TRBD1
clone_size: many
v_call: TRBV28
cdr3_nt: TGTGCCAGCAGTTCACGACAGGGCGGCGAGCAGTACTTC
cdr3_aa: CASSSRQGGEQYF

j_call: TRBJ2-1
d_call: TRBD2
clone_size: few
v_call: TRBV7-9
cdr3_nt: TGTGCCAGCACCGGATTAGTGGCGGGAGGACGAAGCTCCTACAATGAGCAGTTCTTC
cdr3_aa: CASTGLVAGGRSSYNEQFF

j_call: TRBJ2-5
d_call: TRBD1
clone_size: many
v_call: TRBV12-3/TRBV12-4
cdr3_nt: TGTGCCAGCGGGACAGACCTTCTGGCCCAGTACTTC
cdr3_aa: CASGTDLLAQYF

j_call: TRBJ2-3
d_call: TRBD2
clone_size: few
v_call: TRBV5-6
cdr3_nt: TGTGCCAGCAGCTTGGAAGTTCGTCCTAGCGGGAGTGGGGATACGCAGTATTTT
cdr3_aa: CASSLEVRPSGSGDTQYF